Described below is a single T cell receptor beta chain sequence and its context. The CDR3 consists of 14 residues. V was trimmed by 6 bases and J by 8 bases, leaving 20 bases between them. Germline-derived CDR1 and CDR2 are SGHRS and YFSETQ. TCRdb's table, derived via immunoSEQ multiplex PCR, lists solely in-frame clones and lacks some. In the table there are 100,000 to 150,000 clones, approximately 88% of which are singletons. The sample comes from a study of blood T cell repertoires in COVID-19. The chain couples TRBV5-1 to TRBJ1-2, with unresolved D. Sequencing used peripheral blood. The TCR was taken from a man between 45 and 60 years old with acute or convalescent COVID-19. The CDR3 here is CASTTGSGLRGYTF. The DNA of the CDR3 is TGCGCCAGCACTACCGGGTCGGGTCTCCGGGGCTACACCTTC.